The 13 T cell receptor beta chains below come from one sample, sequenced in a study of T-cell reconstitution after alpha-beta-depleted transplantation in children. The library targeted TCRbeta and was prepared with unique molecular identifiers. MiXCR, applied by TCRdb to the PCR reads, yields one record per CDR3 protein. The repertoire holds 240,000 or so distinct CDR3 sequences, with 6.5% to 9% as singletons. Sequences were derived from PBMCs, mostly from graft donor cells, sampled 180 days after TCRalphabeta/CD19-depleted stem cell transplant. The receptors here all came from a male patient younger than 18 who had a stem cell transplant for acute lymphoblastic leukemia, so the T cells may come from the graft donor.

This clonotype appeared many times. The rearrangement links TRBV7-9 to TRBJ2-3; TRBD2 might be the D (7 bases). V dropped 2 bases and J dropped 2 bases, with 11 bases sitting between them. Germline V gives CDR1 SEHNR, CDR2 FQNEAQ (reference sequence). The CDR3 is made up of 15 amino acids. This chain's CDR3 is CASSLPGGYTDTQYF. The CDR3 nucleotides are TGTGCCAGCAGCTTACCGGGGGGCTACACAGATACGCAGTATTTT.

There are many counts of this clonotype. The chain joins TRBV15 to TRBJ2-5; D unresolved. Germline CDR1 reads LNHNV; CDR2 reads YYDKDF (reference sequence). The CDR3 totals 15 residues. Trimming stripped 4 bases from V and 0 bases from J, with 12 bases between. Here the CDR3 DNA reads TGTGCCACCAGCATGGGGTCACCGTACCAAGAGACCCAGTACTTC. The encoded protein is CATSMGSPYQETQYF.

This clonotype has a handful of counts. The CDR3 reads CASSFRLTGRDTEAFF. The CDR3 DNA is TGTGCCAGCAGCTTTAGGCTGACAGGGCGAGACACTGAAGCTTTCTTT. This sequence joins TRBV5-5 and TRBJ1-1, with TRBD1 matching 7 bases. Trimming removed 2 bases from V and 3 bases from J; junction bases left unmatched: 10. This CDR3 is 16 amino acids long. CDR1 and CDR2 (germline): SGHKS, YYEKEE (reference sequence).

The rearrangement joins TRBV18 to TRBJ2-2; D unresolved. CDR1 and CDR2 from the germline V gene are KGHSH and LQKENI. The V and J ends lost 4 bases and 1 base respectively, with 7 bases between them. CDR3 length: 14 residues. DNA of the CDR3: TGTGCCAGCTCACTAGTAGAGAACACCGGGGAGCTGTTTTTT. It translates to CASSLVENTGELFF.

This clonotype was seen many times. The chain joins TRBV28 to TRBJ1-5; unclear D gene. The germline CDR1 and CDR2 sequences are MDHEN and SYDVKM. The CDR3 sequence is 12 residues long. CDR3 sequence reads: CVVQVSNQPQHF. CDR3 DNA: TGTGTCGTGCAGGTTAGCAATCAGCCCCAGCATTTT.

As to this clonotype: A single base separates this from a much larger clone, so it may be a read error. The chain combines TRBV12-3 or TRBV12-4 with TRBJ2-1, with TRBD2 matching 8 bases. This CDR3 has 17 amino acids. Trimming at V came to 10 bases and at J to 3 bases, leaving 17 bases not matched to a gene. The CDR3 loop is CAIRPPVGLASYNEQFF. For the CDR3, the DNA is TGTGCCATCAGGCCACCGGTCGGACTAGCCAGCTACAATGAGCAGTTCTTC.

This clonotype was seen repeatedly, ten times or more. The CDR3 nucleotides read TGTGCCAGCAGTTCGGGACTTTCCCACGAGCAGTACTTC. It codes for CASSSGLSHEQYF. The V and J genes are TRBV28 and TRBJ2-7; possible D gene TRBD2, 6 bases. Germline assignment: CDR1 MDHEN and CDR2 SYDVKM. The CDR3 sequence is 13 residues long. Trimming cost V 4 bases and J 5 bases, with 12 bases left between them.

This clonotype was picked up many times. The chain carries TRBV4-2 and TRBJ1-5; D is possibly TRBD1 (6 bases). This CDR3 is 13 amino acids long. Trimming shortened V by 5 bases and J by 5 bases, and 10 bases separated the two germline ends. The germline V gene has CDR1 LGHNA and CDR2 YNFKEQ. CDR3 in DNA: TGTGCCAGCAGCTCAAGGGGGGATCAGCCCCAGCATTTT. Residues: CASSSRGDQPQHF.

This clonotype came up many times. CDR3 DNA sequence: TGTGCCAGCAGCCCAAGGACAGGGGGCTGGAATGAGCAGTTCTTC. This encodes CASSPRTGGWNEQFF. This chain joins TRBV7-9 and TRBJ2-1; 11 bases are a match to TRBD1. The germline V gene encodes CDR1 SEHNR and CDR2 FQNEAQ (reference sequence). Trimming removed 5 bases from V and 7 bases from J; junction bases left unmatched: 7. This CDR3 is 15 amino acids long.

The sample holds a few counts of this clonotype. The V gene is TRBV4-1, the J gene TRBJ1-1, with a weak D call TRBD1 (6 bases). This CDR3 spans 21 amino acids. Trimming took 0 bases from V and 0 from J, leaving 26 bases between them. CDR1 and CDR2 (germline): MGHRA, YSYEKL. CDR3 loop: CASSQDRVTFRGLLVNTEAFF. The CDR3 DNA is TGCGCCAGCAGCCAAGATAGGGTAACGTTCAGGGGCCTATTGGTGAACACTGAAGCTTTCTTT.

This clonotype was detected many times. The rearrangement uses TRBV5-1 and TRBJ1-1; tentative D call: TRBD1 (6 bases). Between the trimmed V and J ends, which lost 5 bases and 1 base, there was a span of 24 bases. The CDR3 has 18 amino acids. Germline-derived CDR1 and CDR2 are SGHRS and YFSETQ. The CDR3 DNA sequence: TGCGCCAGCAGGAGTGACAGGATTACCCGATTTTGGAACACTGAAGCTTTCTTT. Translating it yields CASRSDRITRFWNTEAFF.

This clonotype was observed at least ten times. The chain joins TRBV20-1 to TRBJ1-1; 7 nucleotides line up with TRBD1. The V gene end was trimmed by 2 bases and the J gene end by 8 bases; junction bases not matched to a gene: 2. The length of the CDR3 is 11 residues. In germline, CDR1 is DFQATT, CDR2 SNEGSKA (reference sequence). The CDR3 here is CSARRGREAFF. In nucleotides, the CDR3 is TGCAGTGCTAGAAGGGGGCGGGAAGCTTTCTTT.

The rearrangement links TRBV5-1 to TRBJ2-1; TRBD2 aligns across 7 bases. Germline assignment: CDR1 SGHRS and CDR2 YFSETQ. This CDR3 spans 15 amino acids. With 4 bases clipped from V and 4 bases from J, the junction kept 8 bases outside the gene matches. In DNA, the CDR3 is TGCGCCAGCAGCAGAGCCGGACTAGAATACAATGAGCAGTTCTTC. The encoded protein is CASSRAGLEYNEQFF.